The clone carrying this TCR beta chain was counted between two and nine times. Data came from immunoSEQ multiplex PCR; TCRdb stores just in-frame clones and leaves some out. The table lists some 78,000 clones, around 82% of them singletons. CDR3 length equals 15 residues. CDR1 and CDR2 (germline): LGHNA, YNFKEQ. Trimming stripped 1 base from V and 0 bases from J, with 10 bases between. These data are taken from a study of T cell responses to AZD1222 COVID-19 vaccine. This receptor was taken from an adult who received the AZD1222 COVID-19 vaccine. The sample here was peripheral blood, taken 28 days after the second AZD1222 dose. The chain is built from TRBV4-2 and TRBJ2-7, with D perhaps TRBD2 (5 bases). The CDR3 here is CASSQVEGSSYEQYF. CDR3 bases: TGTGCCAGCAGCCAAGTAGAGGGTAGCTCCTACGAGCAGTACTTC.